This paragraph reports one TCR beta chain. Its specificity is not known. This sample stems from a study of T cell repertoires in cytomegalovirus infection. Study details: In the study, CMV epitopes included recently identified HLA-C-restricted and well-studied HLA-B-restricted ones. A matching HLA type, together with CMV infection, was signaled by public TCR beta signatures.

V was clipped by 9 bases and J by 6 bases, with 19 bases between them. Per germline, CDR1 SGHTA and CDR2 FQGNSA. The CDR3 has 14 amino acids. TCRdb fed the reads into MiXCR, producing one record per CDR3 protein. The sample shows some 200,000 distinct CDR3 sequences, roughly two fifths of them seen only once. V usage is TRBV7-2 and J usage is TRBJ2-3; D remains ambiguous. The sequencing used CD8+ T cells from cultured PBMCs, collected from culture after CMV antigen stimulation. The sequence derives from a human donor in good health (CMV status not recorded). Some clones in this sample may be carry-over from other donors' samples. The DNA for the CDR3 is TGTGCCAGTGTTACCATAGAGGAAATGGATACGCAGTATTTT. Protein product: CASVTIEEMDTQYF.